This is a list of T cell receptor beta chains from one sample in a study of patients and donors after allogeneic stem cell transplantation. TCRdb analysed the RT-PCR reads with MiXCR anew, one entry per CDR3 protein. The sample comprises roughly 880,000 distinct CDR3 sequences, about a sixth of which are singletons, and around 6% rests with the top ten. The sequencing input was blood, either unsorted or a sorted T cell fraction (not recorded which). Receptor source: a human donor who was either an allogeneic HSCT recipient or a stem cell or donor lymphocyte infusion donor (not recorded which). It is not recorded whose cells these are; they may come from a transplant donor. The CDR3 runs from the conserved cysteine through the conserved F or W. The order of the fields is clone size, D gene, V gene, J gene, CDR3 protein, CDR3 DNA. D genes are given only for firm matches. Part of the rows lack a size; the others show once, few, many or a class for expanded clones.

clone_size: few
d_call: TRBD1
v_call: TRBV24-1
j_call: TRBJ2-7
cdr3_aa: CATSDRDRGLNEQYF
cdr3_nt: TGTGCCACCAGTGATAGAGACAGGGGGCTGAACGAGCAGTACTTC

clone_size: few
d_call: NA
v_call: TRBV27
j_call: TRBJ2-1
cdr3_aa: CASSPKGLAPHSSYNEQFF
cdr3_nt: TGTGCCAGCAGTCCCAAGGGTCTAGCACCTCATAGCTCCTACAATGAGCAGTTCTTC

clone_size: few
d_call: NA
v_call: TRBV6-1
j_call: TRBJ2-2
cdr3_aa: CAGKMGAGVSIGELFF
cdr3_nt: TGTGCCGGGAAAATGGGGGCGGGAGTTAGTATCGGGGAGCTGTTTTTT

clone_size: NA
d_call: NA
v_call: TRBV6-5
j_call: TRBJ1-1
cdr3_aa: CASSSPRRGRSEAFF
cdr3_nt: TGTGCCAGCAGTTCGCCCCGACGGGGGCGGTCTGAAGCTTTCTTT

clone_size: few
d_call: NA
v_call: TRBV6-5
j_call: TRBJ2-7
cdr3_aa: CASSYSSGASYEQYF
cdr3_nt: TGTGCCAGCAGTTACAGTTCCGGGGCCTCCTACGAGCAGTACTTC

clone_size: few
d_call: NA
v_call: TRBV7-9
j_call: TRBJ2-5
cdr3_aa: CASAMPAAETQYF
cdr3_nt: TGTGCCAGCGCTATGCCGGCAGCAGAGACCCAGTACTTC

clone_size: many
d_call: NA
v_call: TRBV5-1
j_call: TRBJ1-1
cdr3_aa: CASSFGEVTEAFF
cdr3_nt: TGCGCCAGCAGCTTCGGGGAAGTCACTGAAGCTTTCTTT

clone_size: many
d_call: TRBD1
v_call: TRBV24-1
j_call: TRBJ2-7
cdr3_aa: CATSDSGQVYEQYF
cdr3_nt: TGTGCCACCAGTGATTCGGGACAGGTATACGAGCAGTACTTC

clone_size: many
d_call: NA
v_call: TRBV2
j_call: TRBJ2-5
cdr3_aa: CASRRGETQYF
cdr3_nt: TGTGCCAGCAGGAGGGGTGAGACCCAGTACTTC

clone_size: NA
d_call: NA
v_call: TRBV2
j_call: TRBJ2-3
cdr3_aa: CASKGDHLTDTQYF
cdr3_nt: TGTGCCAGCAAGGGGGACCACCTCACAGATACGCAGTATTTT

clone_size: few
d_call: NA
v_call: TRBV20-1
j_call: TRBJ2-1
cdr3_aa: CSARSQPNEQFF
cdr3_nt: TGCAGTGCTAGGAGCCAGCCCAATGAGCAGTTCTTC

clone_size: NA
d_call: NA
v_call: TRBV6-1
j_call: TRBJ1-5
cdr3_aa: CASSDLQGGQPQHF
cdr3_nt: TGTGCCAGCAGTGACCTACAGGGTGGGCAGCCCCAGCATTTT